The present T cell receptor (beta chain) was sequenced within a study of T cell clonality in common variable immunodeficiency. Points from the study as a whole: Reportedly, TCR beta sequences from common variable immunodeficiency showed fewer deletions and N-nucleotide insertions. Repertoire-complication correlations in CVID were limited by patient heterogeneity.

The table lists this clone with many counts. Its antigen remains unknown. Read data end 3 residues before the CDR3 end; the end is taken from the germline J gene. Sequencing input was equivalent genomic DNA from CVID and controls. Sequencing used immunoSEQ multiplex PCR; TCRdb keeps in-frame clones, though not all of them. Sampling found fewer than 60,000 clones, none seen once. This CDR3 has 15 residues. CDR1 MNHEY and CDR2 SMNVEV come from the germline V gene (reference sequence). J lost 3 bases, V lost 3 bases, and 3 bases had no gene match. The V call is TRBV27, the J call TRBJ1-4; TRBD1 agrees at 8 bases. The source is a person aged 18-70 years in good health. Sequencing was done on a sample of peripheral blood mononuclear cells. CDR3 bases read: TGTGCCAGCAGTTTGGTACAGGGGGCTAATGAAAAA. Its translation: CASSLVQGANEK. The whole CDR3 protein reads CASSLVQGANEKLFF.